Listed here are 20 T cell receptor beta chains from one sample, sequenced in a study of T cells in narcolepsy. Method: immunoSEQ multiplex PCR; TCRdb's copy keeps in-frame clones and lacks some. The repertoire has approximately 20,000 clones, about 90% of them found once; the top ten carry roughly 1%. The sample taken for sequencing was CD45RA- memory CD4+ T cells from PBMCs. All receptors derive from a human donor with narcolepsy.

This clone appeared once. Other DNA sequences from this sample encode an identical CDR3 as well. The rearrangement links TRBV6-5 to TRBJ2-7; the match to TRBD1 covers 10 bases. The CDR3 totals 15 residues. CDR1 is MNHEY, CDR2 SVGAGI, per germline. V shed 2 bases and J 2 bases; nucleotides not matched to a gene: 3. This CDR3 is CASSYRDRGPYEQYF. In DNA form, the CDR3 reads TGTGCCAGCAGTTACAGGGACAGGGGCCCCTACGAGCAGTACTTC.

The V gene is TRBV6-5, the J gene TRBJ2-7; 9 positions match TRBD1. Germline V gene sequence: CDR1 MNHEY, CDR2 SVGAGI. The CDR3 length is 12 residues. J gave up 5 bases and V 4 bases, and 0 bases lay outside the gene matches. CDR3 in amino acids: CASSWTGDEQYF. The CDR3 nucleotides are TGTGCCAGCAGTTGGACAGGGGACGAGCAGTACTTC.

The chain uses TRBV4-1 and TRBJ2-7; 10 bases agree with TRBD2. The germline V gene has CDR1 MGHRA and CDR2 YSYEKL. The CDR3 runs to 16 residues. V was clipped by 2 bases and J by 2 bases; unmatched bases: 6. The CDR3 DNA sequence: TGCGCCAGCAGCCAACCAACTAGCGGGGCTACCTACGAGCAGTACTTC. It yields the protein CASSQPTSGATYEQYF.

This clone was counted a few times. The rearrangement joins TRBV18 to TRBJ2-3; a weak D match, TRBD2 (5 bases). The V and J ends lost 3 bases and 5 bases respectively, with 9 bases between them. CDR1 and CDR2 from the germline V gene are KGHSH and LQKENI. The CDR3 is 13 amino acids. The CDR3 sequence is CASSPSREDTQYF. CDR3 coding DNA: TGTGCCAGCTCACCGTCTCGGGAAGATACGCAGTATTTT.

This chain uses TRBV7-3 with TRBJ2-2; 7 bases align to TRBD2. J lost 1 base, V lost 5 bases, and 7 bases had no gene match. From germline, CDR1 is SGHTA and CDR2 FQGTGA. This CDR3 comprises 16 residues. The CDR3 spells CASSPSGGVNTGELFF. For the CDR3, the DNA is TGTGCCAGCAGCCCATCGGGGGGAGTGAACACCGGGGAGCTGTTTTTT.

The V call is TRBV25-1, the J call TRBJ2-5, with TRBD2 matching over 14 bases. V shed 3 bases and J 7 bases; nucleotides not matched to a gene: 7. Germline CDR1 is MGHDK and CDR2 is SYGVNS. The CDR3 is 16 amino acids. CDR3 amino acids: CASSEPGLAGVGTQYF. As DNA, the CDR3 is TGTGCCAGCAGTGAGCCGGGACTAGCGGGAGTGGGGACCCAGTACTTC.

The sample holds a few counts of this clone. V gene TRBV27 combines with J gene TRBJ2-5; 8 bases line up with TRBD1. V dropped 4 bases and J dropped 5; count of bases not matched to a gene: 3. Germline-derived CDR1 and CDR2 are MNHEY and SMNVEV (reference sequence). This CDR3 contains 13 residues. CDR3: CASSSRGPETQYF. DNA of the CDR3: TGTGCCAGCAGTTCCAGGGGGCCTGAGACCCAGTACTTC.

The V gene is TRBV6-1, the J gene TRBJ2-7; TRBD1 might be the D (5 bases). Germline V gene lookup returns CDR1 MNHNS and CDR2 SASEGT. CDR3 size: 13 residues. V lost 5 bases, J lost 2 bases, and 10 bases lay in between. The CDR3 nucleotides read TGTGCCAGCAGTATTGACAGTCCCTACGAGCAGTACTTC. Translated, it gives CASSIDSPYEQYF.

The CDR3 reads CASSLDPSMNTEAFF. CDR3 DNA: TGTGCCAGCAGCTTAGATCCAAGTATGAACACTGAAGCTTTCTTT. The chain joins TRBV11-2 to TRBJ1-1; no definite D call. Germline CDR1 SGHAT, CDR2 FQNNGV. The CDR3 contains 15 residues. Trimming removed 0 bases at V and 0 bases at J, with 8 bases between.

V and J are TRBV20-1 and TRBJ2-7, with D unclear. The CDR3 totals 11 residues. Per the germline V gene, CDR1 is DFQATT and CDR2 is SNEGSKA (reference sequence). V shed 2 bases and J shed 5 bases, with 7 bases lying between them. Written as DNA, the CDR3 is TGCAGTGCTAGATCGGGCCACGAGCAGTACTTC. As protein: CSARSGHEQYF.

CDR3 in DNA: TGTGCCTGGAGGGGTTACTCGGAAACCGGGGAGCTGTTTTTT. It is translated as CAWRGYSETGELFF. The chain links TRBV30 to TRBJ2-2; D gene uncertain. V dropped 3 bases and J dropped 5 bases, with 13 bases sitting between them. The length of the CDR3 is 14 residues. Germline V lookup: CDR1 GTSNPN, CDR2 SVGIG (reference sequence).

The chain is built from TRBV10-1 and TRBJ2-2, with 11 bases identical to TRBD2. Unmatched junction bases numbered 16, after V lost 0 bases and J lost 7 bases. This CDR3 region has 20 residues. Germline V gene data show CDR1 as WNHNN and CDR2 as SYGVQD (reference sequence). The CDR3 here is CASSESGNSSGRAGCGELFF. CDR3 bases: TGCGCCAGCAGTGAGTCTGGGAACAGTAGCGGGAGGGCCGGTTGCGGGGAGCTGTTTTTT.

V usage is TRBV5-1 and J usage is TRBJ1-5; TRBD1 aligns across 7 bases. The CDR3 covers 15 residues. V shed 0 bases, J shed 4 bases, and the junction held 4 bases outside the gene matches. The germline V gene encodes CDR1 SGHRS and CDR2 YFSETQ. This CDR3 reads CASSLEGDRNQPQHF. The CDR3 DNA is TGCGCCAGCAGCTTGGAAGGGGACAGAAATCAGCCCCAGCATTTT. The variable domain in full, with the rest retrieved from reference TRBV5-1 and TRBJ1-5, is KAGVTQTPRYLIKTRGQQVTLSCSPISGHRSVSWYQQTPGQGLQFLFEYFSETQRNKGNFPGRFSGRQFSNSRSEMNVSTLELGDSALYLCASSLEGDRNQPQHFGDGTRLSIL.

The rearrangement joins TRBV11-2 to TRBJ1-2; possibly TRBD1 for D (5 bases). The CDR3 consists of 15 residues. Trimming removed 1 base from V and 5 bases from J, with 14 bases in between. The germline CDR1 and CDR2 sequences are SGHAT and FQNNGV. The CDR3 here is CASSLGGQGAYGYTF. Here the CDR3 DNA reads TGTGCCAGCAGCTTAGGGGGTCAGGGCGCTTATGGCTACACCTTC.

The chain couples TRBV9 to TRBJ2-2, with 14 bases matching TRBD2. The V gene end was trimmed by 4 bases and the J gene end by 6 bases; junction bases not matched to a gene: 14. Germline V lookup: CDR1 SGDLS, CDR2 YYNGEE. The CDR3 length is 19 residues. As DNA, the CDR3 is TGTGCCAGCAGCCACAAACCGGGACTAGCGGGAGTAAGAGCCGGGGAGCTGTTTTTT. This codes for CASSHKPGLAGVRAGELFF.

The genes are TRBV7-2 and TRBJ2-7; the D is unclear. The V gene's germline CDR1 is SGHTA and CDR2 FQGNSA. The CDR3 has 13 amino acids. With 3 bases removed from V and 3 bases from J, the gap between germline ends came to 9 bases. This CDR3 reads CASSFSENYEQYF. In nucleotides, the CDR3 is TGTGCCAGCAGCTTCTCGGAGAACTACGAGCAGTACTTC.

This chain joins TRBV7-2 and TRBJ1-2; 7 nucleotides agree with TRBD1. There are 14 residues in the CDR3. CDR1 is SGHTA and CDR2 is FQGNSA in the germline V gene. The junction had 5 bases not matched to a gene; V was cut back by 5 bases and J by 2 bases. Here the CDR3 DNA reads TGTGCCAGCAGCAACCAACAGGGGAACTATGGCTACACCTTC. As protein: CASSNQQGNYGYTF.

About this clone itself: The CDR3 end shows no conserved phenylalanine or tryptophan, and so a read error is likely. The limits of the CDR3 on the DNA are not certain, so only TCRdb's listed CDR3 is given. This chain joins TRBV5-6 and TRBJ1-4. The CDR3 sequence runs 13 residues, both termini included. Germline V gene lookup returns CDR1 SGHDT and CDR2 YYEEEE. This chain's CDR3 is CASSRRTGTARSL.

The chain combines TRBV7-3 with TRBJ2-1; TRBD1 matches 8 bases. Per the germline V gene, CDR1 is SGHTA and CDR2 is FQGTGA. The V gene end was trimmed by 1 base and the J gene end by 6 bases; junction bases not matched to a gene: 11. This CDR3 contains 17 residues. In DNA form, the CDR3 reads TGTGCCAGCAGCTTAAGATCCCGGGACAGGATACTCAATGAGCAGTTCTTC. Protein: CASSLRSRDRILNEQFF.

This clone is a singleton in its sample. Here the CDR3 DNA reads TGTGCCAGCAGCCCACGACTAGCGACCCAGAAGGATACGCAGTATTTT. Its translation is CASSPRLATQKDTQYF. This rearrangement joins TRBV5-5 to TRBJ2-3; 8 nucleotides line up with TRBD2. Germline CDR1 is SGHKS and CDR2 is YYEKEE (reference sequence). The CDR3 length is 16 residues. With V trimmed by 4 bases and J by 6 bases, 13 bases remained unmatched. The variable domain in full, completed from reference TRBV5-5 and TRBJ2-3, reads DAGVTQSPTHLIKTRGQQVTLRCSPISGHKSVSWYQQVLGQGPQFIFQYYEKEERGRGNFPDRFSARQFPNYSSELNVNALLLGDSALYLCASSPRLATQKDTQYFGPGTRLTVL.